A selection of T cell receptor beta chains follows, all from one sample in a study of identical twins. A single record per CDR3 protein comes from TCRdb applying MiXCR to the 5' RACE reads. The data hold roughly 690,000 distinct CDR3 sequences, with less than 25% observed a single time. Another study also made use of these data, one on T cells expressing NK-cell markers.

The sample comprised PBMCs. These receptors all stem from a woman between 18 and 29 years old in good health. Each CDR3 is given with its conserved first and last residue. D genes are given only for firm matches. Rows give clone size only sometimes, using once, few, many, or a class for an expanded clone.

>-|-|TRBV9|TRBJ2-5
CASSPPSRTQYF
TGTGCCAGCAGCCCCCCGTCACGAACCCAGTACTTC
>-|TRBD1|TRBV3-1|TRBJ2-4
CASSPPGQQNIQYF
TGTGCCAGCAGCCCACCGGGACAGCAAAACATTCAGTACTTC
>many|-|TRBV24-1|TRBJ2-2
CATSDLVGELFF
TGTGCCACCAGTGATTTAGTCGGGGAGCTGTTTTTT
>-|TRBD2|TRBV11-2|TRBJ2-7
CASSFDPRGLAGGPREQYF
TGTGCCAGCAGCTTTGATCCCCGGGGACTAGCGGGAGGGCCTCGCGAGCAGTACTTC
>few|-|TRBV20-1|TRBJ2-7
CSAKVQNSYEQYF
TGCAGTGCTAAAGTCCAAAACTCCTACGAGCAGTACTTC
>-|-|TRBV12-3/TRBV12-4|TRBJ2-7
CASSFRSREEQYF
TGTGCCAGCAGTTTCCGAAGCAGGGAGGAGCAGTACTTC
>-|-|TRBV6-5|TRBJ1-2
CASSSSGSLYGYTF
TGTGCCAGCAGTTCTTCCGGGTCGCTCTATGGCTACACCTTC
>few|TRBD1|TRBV20-1|TRBJ1-2
CSAGQGANYGYTF
TGCAGTGCTGGACAGGGTGCTAACTATGGCTACACCTTC
>few|TRBD1|TRBV20-1|TRBJ2-4
CSARRDRPLAKNIQYF
TGCAGTGCCCGAAGGGACAGACCTTTAGCCAAAAACATTCAGTACTTC
>-|-|TRBV6-2/TRBV6-3|TRBJ2-7
CASGAGPTYEQYF
TGTGCCAGCGGGGCGGGGCCTACCTACGAGCAGTACTTC
>-|-|TRBV2|TRBJ2-1
CASSNVNEQFF
TGTGCCAGCAGTAACGTCAATGAGCAGTTCTTC
>few|TRBD1|TRBV10-1|TRBJ2-6
CASPQGESEGGANVLTF
TGCGCCAGTCCTCAGGGGGAGAGCGAAGGTGGGGCCAACGTCCTGACTTTC
>many|-|TRBV5-1|TRBJ1-1
CASSERRATDTEAFF
TGCGCCAGCTCTGAAAGAAGGGCGACGGACACTGAAGCTTTCTTT
>many|-|TRBV20-1|TRBJ1-2
CSARDPNPGPYGYTF
TGCAGTGCTAGAGACCCGAACCCGGGGCCCTATGGCTACACCTTC
>many|-|TRBV20-1|TRBJ1-2
CSAPGSGDGYTF
TGCAGTGCCCCAGGGTCCGGCGATGGCTACACCTTC
>-|TRBD2|TRBV10-3|TRBJ2-7
CAISESASGSLYEQYF
TGTGCCATCAGTGAGTCGGCTAGCGGGAGTCTCTACGAGCAGTACTTC
>few|TRBD1|TRBV19|TRBJ2-1
CASSIEGQGANEQFF
TGTGCCAGTAGTATAGAGGGACAGGGGGCTAATGAGCAGTTCTTC
>-|-|TRBV12-3/TRBV12-4|TRBJ2-1
CATATVSYNEQFF
TGTGCCACTGCGACAGTTTCCTACAATGAGCAGTTCTTC
>-|-|TRBV9|TRBJ2-7
CASSQSPHEQYF
TGTGCCAGCAGTCAGAGTCCCCACGAGCAGTACTTC
>many|-|TRBV7-2|TRBJ1-2
CASSLEFGVDGYTF
TGTGCCAGCAGCTTAGAGTTTGGGGTTGATGGCTACACCTTC
>few|TRBD2|TRBV2|TRBJ2-1
CASRISPGLEQFF
TGTGCCAGCAGAATATCCCCGGGACTAGAGCAGTTCTTC
>-|TRBD1|TRBV10-3|TRBJ1-4
CAISAGTAGEKLFF
TGTGCCATCAGTGCCGGGACAGCGGGTGAAAAACTGTTTTTT
>-|-|TRBV5-1|TRBJ1-2
CASSLAHRNYGYTF
TGCGCCAGCAGCTTGGCCCACAGGAACTATGGCTACACCTTC
>-|-|TRBV11-2|TRBJ2-1
CASSLGGRRSLVVNEQFF
TGTGCCAGCAGCTTAGGTGGCCGAAGAAGCCTTGTCGTAAATGAGCAGTTCTTC
>few|-|TRBV5-1|TRBJ1-1
CASSLDKAGTEAFF
TGCGCCAGCAGCTTGGACAAAGCTGGGACTGAAGCTTTCTTT
>-|TRBD1|TRBV12-3/TRBV12-4|TRBJ2-1
CASSPVFGDSLSEQIF
TGTGCCAGCAGCCCGGTCTTCGGGGACAGCCTTTCTGAACAGATCTTC